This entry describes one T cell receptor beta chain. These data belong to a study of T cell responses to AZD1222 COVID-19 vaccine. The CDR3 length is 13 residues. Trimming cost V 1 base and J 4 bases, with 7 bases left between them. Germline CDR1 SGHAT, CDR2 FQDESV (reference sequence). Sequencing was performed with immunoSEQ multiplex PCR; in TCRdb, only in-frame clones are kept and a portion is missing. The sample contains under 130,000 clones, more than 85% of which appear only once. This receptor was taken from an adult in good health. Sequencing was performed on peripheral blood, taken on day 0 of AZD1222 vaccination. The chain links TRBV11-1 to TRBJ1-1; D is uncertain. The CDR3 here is CASSLVLGTEAFF. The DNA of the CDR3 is TGTGCCAGCAGCTTAGTTTTGGGCACTGAAGCTTTCTTT.